The rows below give T cell receptor beta chains drawn from one sample of a study of post-analysis software for immune sequencing data. TCRdb re-called the PCR reads through MiXCR, storing one row per CDR3 protein. The sample holds roughly 400,000 distinct CDR3 sequences, roughly 38% seen once. Specimen: blood. The receptors shown here come from a girl aged 2 to 9 with multiple sclerosis. Each CDR3 is given with its conserved first and last residue. A D gene is named only where the DNA matches it firmly. Size tells how often a clone was seen (once, few, many) or the class of an expanded clone, and some rows leave it out.

clone_size: few; v_call: TRBV12-3/TRBV12-4; d_call: TRBD1; j_call: TRBJ2-7; cdr3_aa: CASSSAPDREYEQYF; cdr3_nt: TGTGCCAGCAGTTCCGCTCCGGACAGGGAGTACGAGCAGTACTTC
clone_size: few; v_call: TRBV7-3; d_call: NA; j_call: TRBJ2-5; cdr3_aa: CASSLTGWRETQYF; cdr3_nt: TGTGCCAGCAGCTTAACGGGCTGGAGAGAGACCCAGTACTTC
clone_size: few; v_call: TRBV7-9; d_call: NA; j_call: TRBJ1-4; cdr3_aa: CASSLDREFWHEKLFF; cdr3_nt: TGTGCCAGCAGCTTAGACAGGGAATTTTGGCATGAAAAACTGTTTTTT
clone_size: NA; v_call: TRBV29-1; d_call: NA; j_call: TRBJ2-3; cdr3_aa: CGVVNFGPAGLPKDTQYF; cdr3_nt: TGCGGCGTTGTTAATTTCGGGCCTGCAGGCCTCCCGAAAGATACGCAGTATTTT
clone_size: NA; v_call: TRBV28; d_call: NA; j_call: TRBJ2-7; cdr3_aa: CGSRDLPYEQYF; cdr3_nt: TGTGGCAGCAGGGATCTCCCCTACGAGCAGTACTTC
clone_size: few; v_call: TRBV28; d_call: NA; j_call: TRBJ1-2; cdr3_aa: CASTLTGRGDRGYTF; cdr3_nt: TGTGCCAGCACACTCACCGGTAGGGGGGATCGGGGCTACACCTTC
clone_size: few; v_call: TRBV5-1; d_call: NA; j_call: TRBJ2-3; cdr3_aa: CASSLAEDTQYF; cdr3_nt: TGCGCCAGCAGCTTGGCCGAAGATACGCAGTATTTT
clone_size: once; v_call: TRBV28; d_call: TRBD2; j_call: TRBJ2-1; cdr3_aa: CASSILAGVGEQFF; cdr3_nt: TGTGCCAGCAGTATCCTAGCGGGAGTTGGTGAGCAGTTCTTC
clone_size: NA; v_call: TRBV3-1; d_call: NA; j_call: TRBJ1-2; cdr3_aa: CASSQDGGAAYGYTF; cdr3_nt: TGTGCCAGCAGCCAAGATGGAGGGGCGGCATATGGCTACACCTTC
clone_size: NA; v_call: TRBV4-1; d_call: NA; j_call: TRBJ2-7; cdr3_aa: CASSQIHSEEQYF; cdr3_nt: TGCGCCAGCAGCCAAATCCACAGTGAGGAGCAGTACTTC
clone_size: few; v_call: TRBV12-3/TRBV12-4; d_call: TRBD2; j_call: TRBJ2-5; cdr3_aa: CASSPGLVSQETQYF; cdr3_nt: TGTGCCAGCAGCCCGGGACTAGTATCCCAAGAGACCCAGTACTTC
clone_size: NA; v_call: TRBV20-1; d_call: NA; j_call: TRBJ2-5; cdr3_aa: CSAKMPWQETQYF; cdr3_nt: TGCAGTGCCAAGATGCCGTGGCAAGAGACCCAGTACTTC
clone_size: once; v_call: TRBV12-3/TRBV12-4; d_call: NA; j_call: TRBJ1-2; cdr3_aa: CASRGRVVHGYTF; cdr3_nt: TGTGCCAGCAGGGGCAGGGTGGTACATGGCTACACCTTC
clone_size: NA; v_call: TRBV5-1; d_call: NA; j_call: TRBJ2-1; cdr3_aa: CASYRTLDEQFF; cdr3_nt: TGCGCCAGCTATAGGACGTTGGATGAGCAGTTCTTC
clone_size: NA; v_call: TRBV2; d_call: TRBD1; j_call: TRBJ2-5; cdr3_aa: CASSATGRSGETQYF; cdr3_nt: TGTGCCAGCAGTGCGACAGGGCGGAGTGGAGAGACCCAGTACTTC
clone_size: few; v_call: TRBV25-1; d_call: NA; j_call: TRBJ1-2; cdr3_aa: CASSEYEGVTAGYTF; cdr3_nt: TGTGCCAGCAGTGAATATGAGGGCGTGACGGCTGGCTACACCTTC
clone_size: few; v_call: TRBV20-1; d_call: NA; j_call: TRBJ2-7; cdr3_aa: CSAQPDPGPLPSYYEQYF; cdr3_nt: TGCAGTGCTCAACCAGATCCGGGACCCCTTCCCTCCTACTACGAGCAGTACTTC